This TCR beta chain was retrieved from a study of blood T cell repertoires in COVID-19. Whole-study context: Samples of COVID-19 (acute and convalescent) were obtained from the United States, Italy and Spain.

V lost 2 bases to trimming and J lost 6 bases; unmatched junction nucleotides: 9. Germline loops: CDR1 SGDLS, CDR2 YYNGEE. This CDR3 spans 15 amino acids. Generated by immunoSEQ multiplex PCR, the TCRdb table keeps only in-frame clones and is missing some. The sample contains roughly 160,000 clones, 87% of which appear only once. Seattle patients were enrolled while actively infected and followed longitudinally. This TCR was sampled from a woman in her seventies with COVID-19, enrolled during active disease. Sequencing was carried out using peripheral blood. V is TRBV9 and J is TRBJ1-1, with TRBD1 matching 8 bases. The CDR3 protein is CASSVEGQAESEAFF. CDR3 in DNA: TGTGCCAGCAGCGTCGAGGGACAGGCCGAATCTGAAGCTTTCTTT.